The rows below give T cell receptor beta chains drawn from one sample of a study of T cells in Graves' hyperthyroidism and ophthalmopathy. TCRdb used MiXCR to reprocess the multiplex PCR reads, holding one entry per CDR3 protein. The table shows roughly 380,000 distinct CDR3 sequences, with 15% to 20% occurring only once. Sample: blood. The source of these receptors is a middle-aged woman with Graves' ophthalmopathy. The CDR3 runs from the conserved cysteine through the conserved F or W. The D gene is left open where the match is weak. Clone size is shown for a subset of rows, as once, few, many or a class of expanded clone.

clone size: many; D gene: .; J gene: TRBJ1-1; V gene: TRBV6-5; CDR3 DNA: TGTGCCAGCAGTCGACTAGGTACAGGGAGCCGAGCTTTCTTT; CDR3 protein: CASSRLGTGSRAFF
clone size: many; D gene: TRBD1; J gene: TRBJ1-5; V gene: TRBV20-1; CDR3 DNA: TGCAGTGCTAGGGACAGGGGGGACAGTCAGCCCCAGCATTTT; CDR3 protein: CSARDRGDSQPQHF
clone size: many; D gene: .; J gene: TRBJ1-1; V gene: TRBV7-8; CDR3 DNA: TGTGCCAGCAGCCTCAGAATGAACACTGAAGCTTTCTTT; CDR3 protein: CASSLRMNTEAFF
clone size: many; D gene: TRBD2; J gene: TRBJ2-2; V gene: TRBV27; CDR3 DNA: TGTGCCAGCAGTTTATTTGGCGGGAGAAGCTCCGGGGAGCTGTTTTTT; CDR3 protein: CASSLFGGRSSGELFF
clone size: many; D gene: TRBD1; J gene: TRBJ1-2; V gene: TRBV12-3/TRBV12-4; CDR3 DNA: TGTGCCAGCAGTTTGTCTGACAGGGGGCTTCGTGGCTACACCTTC; CDR3 protein: CASSLSDRGLRGYTF
clone size: few; D gene: TRBD1; J gene: TRBJ2-2; V gene: TRBV9; CDR3 DNA: TGTGCCAGCAGCGTAGGTGGGACAGGGAACACCGGGGAGCTGTTTTTT; CDR3 protein: CASSVGGTGNTGELFF
clone size: many; D gene: TRBD1; J gene: TRBJ2-5; V gene: TRBV5-7; CDR3 DNA: TGTGCCAGCAGCCCCTCGACAGGGTCGGAAGAGACCCAGTACTTC; CDR3 protein: CASSPSTGSEETQYF
clone size: .; D gene: .; J gene: TRBJ2-5; V gene: TRBV14; CDR3 DNA: TGTGCCAGCAGCCAACCCACTACCCAAGAGACCCAGTACTTC; CDR3 protein: CASSQPTTQETQYF
clone size: many; D gene: .; J gene: TRBJ2-7; V gene: TRBV24-1; CDR3 DNA: TGTGCCACCAGTGAGGGACGGAACTCCTACGAGCAGTACTTC; CDR3 protein: CATSEGRNSYEQYF
clone size: many; D gene: .; J gene: TRBJ2-5; V gene: TRBV12-3/TRBV12-4; CDR3 DNA: TGTGCCAGCAGTTATCAAGGAGAGACCCAGTACTTC; CDR3 protein: CASSYQGETQYF
clone size: .; D gene: .; J gene: TRBJ1-2; V gene: TRBV6-1; CDR3 DNA: TGTGCCAGCACCCAATATTCATCGGGTTCTAACTATGGCTACATCTTC; CDR3 protein: CASTQYSSGSNYGYIF
clone size: many; D gene: TRBD1; J gene: TRBJ1-1; V gene: TRBV30; CDR3 DNA: TGTGCCTGGAGTTTGACAGGGAGCACTGAAGCTTTCTTT; CDR3 protein: CAWSLTGSTEAFF
clone size: few; D gene: .; J gene: TRBJ2-7; V gene: TRBV30; CDR3 DNA: TGTGCCTGTCAACCCAGGGGTCCCACCTACGAGCAGTACTTC; CDR3 protein: CACQPRGPTYEQYF
clone size: .; D gene: TRBD2; J gene: TRBJ2-5; V gene: TRBV6-1; CDR3 DNA: TGTGCCAGCGGCCTCCTAATTGTTAGCGGGGAGACCCAGTACTTC; CDR3 protein: CASGLLIVSGETQYF
clone size: .; D gene: .; J gene: TRBJ2-2; V gene: TRBV30; CDR3 DNA: TGTGCCTGGGAGCTGAAGGGGTACACCGGGGAGCTGTTTTTT; CDR3 protein: CAWELKGYTGELFF
clone size: many; D gene: .; J gene: TRBJ1-1; V gene: TRBV3-1; CDR3 DNA: TGTGCCAGCAGCCAAGGGACCTTGGCTTTCTTT; CDR3 protein: CASSQGTLAFF
clone size: .; D gene: .; J gene: TRBJ2-3; V gene: TRBV4-3; CDR3 DNA: TGCGCCAGCAGCCAAGCACCGGGACGGGGGGCTGATACGCAGTATTTT; CDR3 protein: CASSQAPGRGADTQYF
clone size: many; D gene: .; J gene: TRBJ1-5; V gene: TRBV12-3/TRBV12-4; CDR3 DNA: TGTGCCAGCAGTTTCAGGGATGCTCAGCCCCAGCATTTT; CDR3 protein: CASSFRDAQPQHF
clone size: many; D gene: .; J gene: TRBJ1-1; V gene: TRBV29-1; CDR3 DNA: TGCAGCGTTGTTTCCGGTTATAGGGAAGCTTTCTTT; CDR3 protein: CSVVSGYREAFF
clone size: many; D gene: .; J gene: TRBJ1-5; V gene: TRBV13; CDR3 DNA: TGTGCCAGCAGCTTAGGAATAAATAGCAATCAGCCCCAGCATTTT; CDR3 protein: CASSLGINSNQPQHF
clone size: many; D gene: TRBD1; J gene: TRBJ1-5; V gene: TRBV7-8; CDR3 DNA: TGTGCCAGCAGCTTAGGGACAGGGATTGGGCAGCCCCAGCATTTT; CDR3 protein: CASSLGTGIGQPQHF
clone size: .; D gene: .; J gene: TRBJ1-2; V gene: TRBV28; CDR3 DNA: TGTGCCAGCTGGGGCGCCCGACAGGGCTACACCTTC; CDR3 protein: CASWGARQGYTF
clone size: many; D gene: .; J gene: TRBJ2-7; V gene: TRBV5-1; CDR3 DNA: TGCGCCAGCAGCCCCGCACGTCCGGAAACCTACGAGCAGTACTTC; CDR3 protein: CASSPARPETYEQYF
clone size: .; D gene: .; J gene: TRBJ1-2; V gene: TRBV12-3/TRBV12-4; CDR3 DNA: TGTGCCAGTACGAAACCCGGGACTTTAGCTGGCTACACCTTC; CDR3 protein: CASTKPGTLAGYTF
clone size: many; D gene: .; J gene: TRBJ1-5; V gene: TRBV28; CDR3 DNA: TGTGCCAGCAGTTTATCTGGGGCCAATCAGCCCCAGCATTTT; CDR3 protein: CASSLSGANQPQHF
clone size: .; D gene: TRBD2; J gene: TRBJ2-7; V gene: TRBV28; CDR3 DNA: TGTGCCAGCAGTGGGCCCCGGACTAGCGGGAGTCGATCCTACGAGCAGTACTTC; CDR3 protein: CASSGPRTSGSRSYEQYF
clone size: many; D gene: .; J gene: TRBJ1-2; V gene: TRBV2; CDR3 DNA: TGTGCCAGCAGTGACGGACAGAGGTACTATGGCTACACCTTC; CDR3 protein: CASSDGQRYYGYTF
clone size: many; D gene: .; J gene: TRBJ2-7; V gene: TRBV6-1; CDR3 DNA: TGTGCCAGCAGTGAAGCGCGGGAAGGGACCTACGAGCAGTACTTC; CDR3 protein: CASSEAREGTYEQYF
clone size: .; D gene: .; J gene: TRBJ1-2; V gene: TRBV5-1; CDR3 DNA: TGCGCCAGCAGCTCCCTTAAGACAGGTTCGGTCTATGGCTACACCTTC; CDR3 protein: CASSSLKTGSVYGYTF
clone size: many; D gene: .; J gene: TRBJ1-4; V gene: TRBV6-5; CDR3 DNA: TGTGCCAGCAGTTACTCGGGTCAGCCAAATGAAAAACTGTTTTTT; CDR3 protein: CASSYSGQPNEKLFF
clone size: .; D gene: .; J gene: TRBJ1-5; V gene: TRBV30; CDR3 DNA: TGTGCCTGGAGTGTGCTCAATCAGCCCCAGCATTTT; CDR3 protein: CAWSVLNQPQHF
clone size: many; D gene: .; J gene: TRBJ2-7; V gene: TRBV10-1; CDR3 DNA: TGCGCCAGCAGTGCCTCCCTCGTGGGGAGCCACGAGCAGTACTTC; CDR3 protein: CASSASLVGSHEQYF
clone size: .; D gene: .; J gene: TRBJ2-2; V gene: TRBV7-7; CDR3 DNA: TGTGCTAGCAGCTTGGGTCTCTCTGGCACCGGGGAGCTGTTTTTT; CDR3 protein: CASSLGLSGTGELFF
clone size: few; D gene: .; J gene: TRBJ2-5; V gene: TRBV5-5; CDR3 DNA: TGTGCCAGCAGCTTGGTAGTGGGCTTCCAAGAGACCCAGTACTTC; CDR3 protein: CASSLVVGFQETQYF
clone size: many; D gene: .; J gene: TRBJ2-7; V gene: TRBV7-8; CDR3 DNA: TGTGCCAGCAGCCCAAGTAGGTCCGAAGGGTCCGAGCAGTACTTC; CDR3 protein: CASSPSRSEGSEQYF
clone size: many; D gene: .; J gene: TRBJ1-5; V gene: TRBV7-2; CDR3 DNA: TGTGCCAGCAGCTCGACAGTCGGGGGGCCCCAGCATTTT; CDR3 protein: CASSSTVGGPQHF
clone size: .; D gene: .; J gene: TRBJ1-1; V gene: TRBV10-3; CDR3 DNA: TGTGCCACCGACACCCAGGGGAGGGGGGACACTGAAGCTTTCTTT; CDR3 protein: CATDTQGRGDTEAFF
clone size: .; D gene: .; J gene: TRBJ2-5; V gene: TRBV30; CDR3 DNA: TGTGCCTGGAACAGCCAAGAGACCCAGTACTTC; CDR3 protein: CAWNSQETQYF
clone size: many; D gene: TRBD1; J gene: TRBJ2-5; V gene: TRBV7-6; CDR3 DNA: TGTGCCAGCAGTTTAGGGACAGGGGGAGAGACCCAGTACTTC; CDR3 protein: CASSLGTGGETQYF
clone size: many; D gene: .; J gene: TRBJ1-2; V gene: TRBV7-9; CDR3 DNA: TGTGCCAGCAGCATCCCGGGGGCCGTCGGGGGCTACACCTTC; CDR3 protein: CASSIPGAVGGYTF
clone size: many; D gene: .; J gene: TRBJ2-2; V gene: TRBV28; CDR3 DNA: TGTGCCAGCGGCAAAAACACCGGGGAGCTGTTTTTT; CDR3 protein: CASGKNTGELFF
clone size: many; D gene: TRBD2; J gene: TRBJ2-2; V gene: TRBV20-1; CDR3 DNA: TGCAGTGCTACCACTATAGCGGGAGACGTCGGGGAGCTGTTTTTT; CDR3 protein: CSATTIAGDVGELFF
clone size: many; D gene: TRBD1; J gene: TRBJ2-4; V gene: TRBV28; CDR3 DNA: TGTGCCAGCAGGACAGGGGGCGAAAACATTCAGTACTTC; CDR3 protein: CASRTGGENIQYF
clone size: .; D gene: .; J gene: TRBJ2-4; V gene: TRBV14; CDR3 DNA: TGTGCCAGCAGCCTTCGAGGCGGGTCAGCCAAAAACATTCAGTACTTC; CDR3 protein: CASSLRGGSAKNIQYF
clone size: .; D gene: TRBD1; J gene: TRBJ2-5; V gene: TRBV6-1; CDR3 DNA: TGTGCCAGCATCGGGACAGGGGGCTCAGAGACCCAGTACTTC; CDR3 protein: CASIGTGGSETQYF
clone size: many; D gene: .; J gene: TRBJ2-7; V gene: TRBV5-1; CDR3 DNA: TGCGCCAGCAGCTTGGCGTGGGGCTACGAGCAGTACTTC; CDR3 protein: CASSLAWGYEQYF
clone size: .; D gene: .; J gene: TRBJ2-7; V gene: TRBV7-2; CDR3 DNA: TGTGCCAGCAGCTTAGACCCAGGGTCCACATACGAGCAGTACTTC; CDR3 protein: CASSLDPGSTYEQYF
clone size: many; D gene: .; J gene: TRBJ2-6; V gene: TRBV15; CDR3 DNA: TGTGCCACCAGCGGTGCCTACTCTGGGGCCAACGTCCTGACTTTC; CDR3 protein: CATSGAYSGANVLTF
clone size: many; D gene: .; J gene: TRBJ2-2; V gene: TRBV7-9; CDR3 DNA: TGTGCCAGCCCAGGGGGGACCGGGGAGCTGTTTTTT; CDR3 protein: CASPGGTGELFF
clone size: many; D gene: .; J gene: TRBJ2-7; V gene: TRBV7-2; CDR3 DNA: TGTGCCAGCAGCTTAGACGCGTCCTCCTACGAGCAGTACTTC; CDR3 protein: CASSLDASSYEQYF
clone size: many; D gene: TRBD1; J gene: TRBJ2-7; V gene: TRBV20-1; CDR3 DNA: TGCAGTGCTAGCCCCGACAGGGGCCTTACCTACGAGCAGTACTTC; CDR3 protein: CSASPDRGLTYEQYF
clone size: many; D gene: .; J gene: TRBJ1-2; V gene: TRBV12-3/TRBV12-4; CDR3 DNA: TGTGCCAGCACGGTAGGGGTTAACTATGGCTACACCTTC; CDR3 protein: CASTVGVNYGYTF